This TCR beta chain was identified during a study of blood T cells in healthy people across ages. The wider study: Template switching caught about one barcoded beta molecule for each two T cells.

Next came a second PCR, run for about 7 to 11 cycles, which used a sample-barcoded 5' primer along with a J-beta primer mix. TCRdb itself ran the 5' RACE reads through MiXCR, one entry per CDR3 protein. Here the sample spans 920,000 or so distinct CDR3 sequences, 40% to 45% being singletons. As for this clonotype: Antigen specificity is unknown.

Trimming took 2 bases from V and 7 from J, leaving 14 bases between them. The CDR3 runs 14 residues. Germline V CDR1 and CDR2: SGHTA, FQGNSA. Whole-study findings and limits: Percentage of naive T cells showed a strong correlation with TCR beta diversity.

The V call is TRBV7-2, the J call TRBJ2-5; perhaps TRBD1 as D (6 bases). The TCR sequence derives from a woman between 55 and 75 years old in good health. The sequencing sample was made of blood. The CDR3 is CASSLQGLGMTQYF. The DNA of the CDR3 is TGTGCCAGCAGCTTACAGGGGTTAGGGATGACCCAGTACTTC.